Listed here are 16 T cell receptor beta chains from one sample, sequenced in a study of shared clonotypes between healthy human individuals. Method: immunoSEQ multiplex PCR; TCRdb's copy keeps in-frame clones and lacks some. In the table there are around 2.1 million clones, around 95% of which are singletons. The sample comprised naive CD4+ T cells sorted from blood. Described subset: CD45RA+ positively selected. These TCRs come from a man aged 18-30 years in good health.

This chain links TRBV7-2 with TRBJ2-4, with D possibly matching TRBD2 (6 bases). V was cut by 3 bases and J by 4 bases, with 13 bases left in between. There are 15 residues in the CDR3. In germline, CDR1 is SGHTA, CDR2 FQGNSA. CDR3 in amino acids: CASSLTGVRKNIQYF. The CDR3 DNA follows: TGTGCCAGCAGCTTGACGGGAGTACGGAAAAACATTCAGTACTTC. Complete variable domain (other parts from reference TRBV7-2 and TRBJ2-4): GAGVSQSPSNKVTEKGKDVELRCDPISGHTALYWYRQSLGQGLEFLIYFQGNSAPDKSGLPSDRFSAERTGGSVSTLTIQRTQQEDSAVYLCASSLTGVRKNIQYFGAGTRLSVL.

The genes are TRBV19 and TRBJ1-2, with D perhaps TRBD1 (5 bases). Germline CDR1 is LNHDA and CDR2 is SQIVND (reference sequence). Trimming took 4 bases from V and 7 from J, leaving 13 bases between them. CDR3 length equals 13 residues. The chain's CDR3 is CASSTVEGAGYTF. In nucleotides, the CDR3 is TGTGCCAGTAGTACCGTAGAAGGGGCTGGCTACACCTTC.

With regard to this clone: The sample carries other DNA sequences with the same CDR3. This CDR3 is CASSYSSGRGDSPLHF. The CDR3 coding sequence is TGTGCCAGCAGTTACTCTTCTGGCAGGGGGGATTCACCCCTCCACTTT. The V call is TRBV6-5, the J call TRBJ1-6; TRBD1 matches 7 bases. Per germline, CDR1 MNHEY and CDR2 SVGAGI. The CDR3 runs 16 residues. After removal of 0 bases from V and 8 bases from J, the junction contained 7 bases not matched to a gene.

J is TRBJ2-1 and V is TRBV27; D is unclear. Between the trimmed V and J ends, which lost 6 bases and 6 bases, there was a span of 12 bases. Germline values: CDR1 MNHEY, CDR2 SMNVEV (reference sequence). The CDR3 is made up of 13 amino acids. This chain's CDR3 is CASRPHLSNEQFF. Written as DNA, the CDR3 is TGTGCCAGCAGACCCCACCTAAGCAATGAGCAGTTCTTC.

The rearrangement uses TRBV5-6 and TRBJ2-3; 10 bases line up with TRBD2. The CDR3 sequence is 17 residues long. The ends lost 4 bases at V and 0 bases at J; junction bases unmatched: 8. Germline V gene data show CDR1 as SGHDT and CDR2 as YYEEEE. The CDR3 sequence: CASSLRTSGLSTDTQYF. The CDR3 coding sequence is TGTGCCAGCAGCCTACGGACTAGCGGCCTAAGCACAGATACGCAGTATTTT.

About this clone: Distinct nucleotide sequences in the sample also encode this CDR3. The chain uses TRBV5-8 and TRBJ1-5, with a possible D match to TRBD1 (5 bases). Germline V gene sequence: CDR1 SGHTS, CDR2 YDEGEE. Trimming left V 4 bases short and J 1 base short, with 6 bases between. CDR3 length: 13 residues. The CDR3 DNA follows: TGTGCCAGCAGCCGACAGAGCAATCAGCCCCAGCATTTT. Its translation: CASSRQSNQPQHF.

The chain combines TRBV29-1 with TRBJ2-7; weak D call: TRBD2 (6 bases). This CDR3 is built from 14 residues. Germline CDR1 reads SQVTM; CDR2 reads ANQGSEA. V lost 4 bases and J lost 1, with 14 bases in between. The CDR3 is CSVAFGGQSYEQYF. The CDR3 DNA reads as TGCAGCGTTGCTTTCGGGGGTCAATCCTACGAGCAGTACTTC.

The rearrangement links TRBV10-2 to TRBJ2-7, with TRBD2 as a possible D gene (6 bases). The germline V gene has CDR1 WSHSY and CDR2 SAAADI. The CDR3 consists of 14 residues. V dropped 6 bases and J dropped 2 bases, with 14 bases sitting between them. The CDR3 loop is CASSLGGVTYEQYF. The CDR3 region has the DNA TGCGCCAGCAGCCTCGGGGGTGTAACCTACGAGCAGTACTTC.

The chain has TRBV19 and TRBJ1-1; D gene ambiguous. The CDR3 sequence is 12 residues long. The germline V gene has CDR1 LNHDA and CDR2 SQIVND (reference sequence). V lost 8 bases and J 1 base, leaving 8 bases between the germline ends. This CDR3 reads CASGRWNTEAFF. DNA for the CDR3: TGTGCCAGTGGACGTTGGAACACTGAAGCTTTCTTT.

V usage is TRBV2 and J usage is TRBJ2-2, with D uncertain. Trimming shortened V by 7 bases and J by 0 bases, and 9 bases separated the two germline ends. The CDR3 loop spans 14 amino acids. Germline CDR1 and CDR2: SNHLY and FYNNEI. CDR3 loop: CASMTRTNTGELFF. CDR3 in DNA: TGTGCCAGCATGACAAGAACGAACACCGGGGAGCTGTTTTTT.

This chain connects TRBV20-1 to TRBJ1-1; possible D gene TRBD1, 5 bases. The germline CDR1 and CDR2 sequences are DFQATT and SNEGSKA (reference sequence). CDR3 size: 11 residues. CDR3 in DNA: TGCAGCTCCGGGGGGGTCACTGAAGCTTTCTTT. Translation gives CSSGGVTEAFF.

The rearrangement uses TRBV4-1 and TRBJ2-3, with D possibly matching TRBD2 (5 bases). CDR3 length: 12 amino acids. Between the trimmed V and J ends, which lost 2 bases and 8 bases, there was a span of 8 bases. Germline V gene lookup returns CDR1 MGHRA and CDR2 YSYEKL. CDR3 DNA: TGCGCCAGCAGCCAAATCCGGGGTACGCAGTATTTT. Translated: CASSQIRGTQYF.

The genes are TRBV2 and TRBJ2-6, with 9 bases fitting TRBD1. In germline, CDR1 is SNHLY, CDR2 FYNNEI. The CDR3 spans 19 residues. Trimming removed 5 bases from V and 0 bases from J; junction bases left unmatched: 11. CDR3 amino acids: CASSTRGGQGPSGANVLTF. DNA of the CDR3: TGTGCCAGCAGTACAAGAGGGGGACAGGGACCCTCTGGGGCCAACGTCCTGACTTTC.

This clone occurred once. The genes are TRBV7-2 and TRBJ1-2; maybe TRBD1 (5 bases). V dropped 5 bases and J dropped 2 bases, with 15 bases sitting between them. CDR1 and CDR2 (germline): SGHTA, FQGNSA. There are 15 residues in the CDR3. In nucleotides, the CDR3 is TGTGCCAGCAGCCCAACCGCCGCAGGGAACTATGGCTACACCTTC. Translated, it gives CASSPTAAGNYGYTF.

V gene TRBV27 combines with J gene TRBJ2-1; no definite D call. Germline CDR1 MNHEY, CDR2 SMNVEV (reference sequence). The ends were cut back, 5 bases at V and 7 bases at J, with 21 bases in the middle. The CDR3 runs 16 residues. The CDR3 loop reads CASSPRKGQKGNEQFF. The DNA for the CDR3 is TGTGCCAGCAGTCCTCGGAAGGGCCAAAAAGGGAATGAGCAGTTCTTC.

V is TRBV18 and J is TRBJ2-3; 7 bases line up with TRBD1. Germline V CDR1 and CDR2: KGHSH, LQKENI. This CDR3 is built from 18 residues. The junction had 15 bases not matched to a gene; V was cut back by 6 bases and J by 0 bases. The CDR3 bases are TGTGCCAGCTCTCGACAGTCAACAACAGGGGCTAGCACAGATACGCAGTATTTT. Translation: CASSRQSTTGASTDTQYF.